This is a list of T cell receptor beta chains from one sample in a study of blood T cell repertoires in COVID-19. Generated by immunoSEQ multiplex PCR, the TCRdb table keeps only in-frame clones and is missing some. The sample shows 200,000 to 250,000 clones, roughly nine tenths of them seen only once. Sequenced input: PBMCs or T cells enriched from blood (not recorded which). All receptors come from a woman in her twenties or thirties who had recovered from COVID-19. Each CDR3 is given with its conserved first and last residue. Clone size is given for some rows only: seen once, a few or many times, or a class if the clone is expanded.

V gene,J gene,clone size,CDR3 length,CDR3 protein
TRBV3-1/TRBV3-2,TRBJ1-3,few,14,CASSHDSSGNTIYF
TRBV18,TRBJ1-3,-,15,CASSMRDMDGNTIYF
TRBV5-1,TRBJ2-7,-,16,CASSPAPDRGRYEQYF
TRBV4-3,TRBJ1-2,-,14,CASSQEMGGWGYTF
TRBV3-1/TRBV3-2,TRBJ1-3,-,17,CASSQGRRESSGNTIYF
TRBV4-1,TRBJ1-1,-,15,CASSQRGGAGTEAFF
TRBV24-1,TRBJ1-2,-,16,CATSDDQASANYGYTF
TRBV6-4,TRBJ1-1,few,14,CASSRGGAGTEAFF
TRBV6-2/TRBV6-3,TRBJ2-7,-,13,CASSYSRSYEQYF
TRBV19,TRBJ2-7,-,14,CASSLTSSSYEQYF
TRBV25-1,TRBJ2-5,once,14,CASSPLAGVETQYF
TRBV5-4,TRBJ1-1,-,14,CASSPSGRWGEAFF
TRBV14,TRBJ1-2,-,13,CASSQETGVGYTF
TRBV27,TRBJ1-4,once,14,CASSFSAGNEKLFF
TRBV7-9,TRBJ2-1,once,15,CASSLVTSGGDEQFF
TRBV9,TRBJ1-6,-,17,CASSPQGTLVWNSPLHF
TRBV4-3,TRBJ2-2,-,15,CASSQDRGGDGELFF
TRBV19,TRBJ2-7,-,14,CASRAGTGLYEQYF
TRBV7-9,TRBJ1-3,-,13,CASSFLYSNTIYF
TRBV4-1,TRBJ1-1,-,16,CASSLRGQDMNTEAFF
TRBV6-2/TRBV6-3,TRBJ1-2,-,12,CASSYLGDGYTF
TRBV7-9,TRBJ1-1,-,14,CASSLTGVAPEAFF
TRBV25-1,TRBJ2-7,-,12,CASSLTGHEQYF
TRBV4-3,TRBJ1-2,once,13,CASSQTEGYGYTF
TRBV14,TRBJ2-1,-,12,CASSPSHNEQFF
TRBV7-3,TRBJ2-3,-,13,CASSSAAGYTQYF